These 24 T cell receptor beta chains came from one sample sequenced in a study of shared clonotypes between healthy human individuals. Method: immunoSEQ multiplex PCR; TCRdb's copy keeps in-frame clones and lacks some. This sample has 1.4 million to 1.5 million clones, with 95% to 97% found just once. The sample taken for sequencing was naive CD4+ T cells sorted from blood. This sample's subset: CD45RA+ positively selected. The source of these receptors is a man under 40 in good health.

The rearrangement links TRBV19 to TRBJ2-1; 10 nucleotides align to TRBD2. The germline gives CDR1 LNHDA, CDR2 SQIVND (reference sequence). After removal of 0 bases from V and 7 bases from J, the junction contained 3 bases not matched to a gene. CDR3 length: 15 amino acids. The CDR3 nucleotides are TGTGCCAGTAGTATAGAGGGACTAGCGCCAAATGAGCAGTTCTTC. This sequence encodes CASSIEGLAPNEQFF.

The chain couples TRBV10-3 to TRBJ1-2; D unresolved. The CDR3 spans 14 residues. The germline V and J ends were trimmed by 5 bases and 0 bases, with 10 bases remaining between them. Germline V lookup: CDR1 ENHRY, CDR2 SYGVKD. The CDR3 here is CAISTQTANYGYTF. The CDR3 nucleotides read TGTGCCATCAGTACCCAGACCGCTAACTATGGCTACACCTTC.

This clone has only one observation. The V gene is TRBV6-5, the J gene TRBJ1-1; no clear D. Per germline, CDR1 MNHEY and CDR2 SVGAGI. CDR3 length equals 12 residues. V gave up 0 bases and J gave up 3 bases, with 2 bases separating them. In DNA, the CDR3 is TGTGCCAGCAGTTACTCGGACACTGAAGCTTTCTTT. Translated: CASSYSDTEAFF.

This chain joins TRBV19 and TRBJ2-7, with 9 bases that match TRBD2. CDR3 length: 15 amino acids. V shed 3 bases, J shed 3 bases, and the junction held 6 bases outside the gene matches. Germline V gene lookup returns CDR1 LNHDA and CDR2 SQIVND (reference sequence). The CDR3: CASSIGLAISYEQYF. CDR3 bases: TGTGCCAGTAGTATCGGACTAGCGATAAGCTACGAGCAGTACTTC. The entire variable domain, with the rest obtained from reference TRBV19 and TRBJ2-7, is as follows: DGGITQSPKYLFRKEGQNVTLSCEQNLNHDAMYWYRQDPGQGLRLIYYSQIVNDFQKGDIAEGYSVSREKKESFPLTVTSAQKNPTAFYLCASSIGLAISYEQYFGPGTRLTVT.

The chain couples TRBV25-1 to TRBJ2-5; 10 bases fit TRBD2. Germline CDR1 and CDR2: MGHDK and SYGVNS. The trim removed 9 bases at V and 4 bases at J, leaving 14 bases unmatched. This CDR3 comprises 16 residues. The CDR3 DNA sequence: TGTGCCAGTAGCCTGGGCCTAGCGGGAGCGGGAGAGACCCAGTACTTC. Translated: CASSLGLAGAGETQYF.

This rearrangement joins TRBV11-2 to TRBJ1-4; TRBD1 agrees at 7 bases. The CDR3 loop spans 16 amino acids. Trimming cost V 5 bases and J 3 bases; bases outside gene matches: 9. Germline V gene sequence: CDR1 SGHAT, CDR2 FQNNGV. In nucleotides, the CDR3 is TGTGCCAGCAGCCTCCGACAGGGTCGCGCTAATGAAAAACTGTTTTTT. The encoded protein is CASSLRQGRANEKLFF.

The chain has TRBV13 and TRBJ2-3; D gene unclear. The CDR3 totals 12 residues. V lost 5 bases to trimming and J lost 4 bases, with 7 bases between them. Germline CDR1 PRHDT, CDR2 FYEKMQ (reference sequence). In nucleotides, the CDR3 is TGTGCCAGCAGCCACAAGGCAGATACGCAGTATTTT. Translation gives CASSHKADTQYF.

The rearrangement joins TRBV4-1 to TRBJ2-1; the match to TRBD1 covers 9 bases. V was clipped by 8 bases and J by 2 bases; unmatched bases: 7. Germline CDR1 and CDR2: MGHRA and YSYEKL. The CDR3 runs to 15 residues. Here the CDR3 DNA reads TGCGCCAGCGGGCCTGGACAGGGGCCCTACAATGAGCAGTTCTTC. It encodes CASGPGQGPYNEQFF.

This clone was found once. The J gene is TRBJ2-7, the V gene TRBV5-4; possibly TRBD2 for D (7 bases). V gave up 4 bases and J gave up 0 bases, with 17 bases separating them. The CDR3 totals 16 residues. Germline V CDR1 and CDR2: SGHNT, YYREEE (reference sequence). DNA for the CDR3: TGTGCCAGCAGCGAGGGGATCCGGGGGGCCTCCTACGAGCAGTACTTC. Translation: CASSEGIRGASYEQYF.

The V gene is TRBV9, the J gene TRBJ2-2; D might be TRBD2 (6 bases). V was clipped by 3 bases and J by 6 bases, with 12 bases between them. This CDR3 is built from 14 residues. In germline, CDR1 is SGDLS, CDR2 YYNGEE. CDR3 bases: TGTGCCAGCAGCGACCTACGGGGGTCCGGGGAGCTGTTTTTT. Amino acid sequence: CASSDLRGSGELFF.

J is TRBJ2-1 and V is TRBV5-1; maybe TRBD2 (5 bases). V was pared by 0 bases and J by 8 bases, with 12 bases between. In germline, CDR1 is SGHRS, CDR2 YFSETQ. The CDR3 sequence is 14 residues long. For the CDR3, the DNA is TGCGCCAGCAGCTTGGGGACTTCAACGTATGAGCAGTTCTTC. Amino acid sequence: CASSLGTSTYEQFF.

On this clone: Other DNA sequences within the sample encode an identical CDR3. The chain uses TRBV28 and TRBJ2-7; D not resolved. This CDR3 contains 12 residues. V lost 2 bases to trimming and J lost 4 bases, with 6 bases between them. Germline loops: CDR1 MDHEN, CDR2 SYDVKM. The CDR3 here is CASSLRHYEQYF. The CDR3 DNA is TGTGCCAGCAGTTTAAGGCATTACGAGCAGTACTTC.

The chain has TRBV9 and TRBJ1-1; perhaps TRBD1 as D (6 bases). Germline CDR1 SGDLS, CDR2 YYNGEE. Between the trimmed V and J ends, which lost 0 bases and 11 bases, there was a span of 14 bases. The CDR3 is 13 amino acids. The CDR3 sequence: CASSVEGTQRAFF. The CDR3 DNA follows: TGTGCCAGCAGCGTAGAGGGGACACAGAGGGCTTTCTTT.

Concerning this clone itself: Within the sample, other DNA sequences also encode this same CDR3. This chain uses TRBV19 with TRBJ1-5; D is uncertain. This CDR3 is 15 amino acids long. V was trimmed by 5 bases and J by 2 bases, leaving 13 bases between them. Germline CDR1 reads LNHDA; CDR2 reads SQIVND (reference sequence). The CDR3 here is CASSSRGWGNQPQHF. CDR3 bases: TGTGCCAGTAGTTCCAGAGGCTGGGGCAATCAGCCCCAGCATTTT.

This clone was recorded once. This chain links TRBV7-6 with TRBJ2-7; 15 bases are a match to TRBD2. This CDR3 spans 16 amino acids. The germline CDR1 and CDR2 sequences are SGHVS and FNYEAQ. V lost 11 bases and J lost 6; bases outside the gene matches: 14. CDR3 sequence: CAVGLAGGLPLVEQYF. Written as DNA, the CDR3 is TGTGCCGTGGGACTAGCGGGAGGCCTACCCCTAGTCGAGCAGTACTTC.

The V call is TRBV18, the J call TRBJ2-7; tentatively, D is TRBD2 (6 bases). This CDR3 comprises 14 residues. Germline V gives CDR1 KGHSH, CDR2 LQKENI. V lost 2 bases, J lost 5 bases, and 13 bases lay in between. CDR3 region: CASSPTAGRNEQYF. In nucleotides, the CDR3 is TGTGCCAGCTCACCAACGGCAGGGAGGAACGAGCAGTACTTC.

The gene calls are TRBV7-9 and TRBJ2-1; 11 bases align to TRBD2. The germline gives CDR1 SEHNR, CDR2 FQNEAQ (reference sequence). CDR3 length: 14 residues. V lost 7 bases and J lost 7; bases outside the gene matches: 6. This CDR3 is CASKLAGEGNEQFF. In DNA, the CDR3 is TGTGCCAGCAAACTAGCGGGAGAAGGGAATGAGCAGTTCTTC.

The rearrangement uses TRBV5-1 and TRBJ2-5, with D possibly being TRBD1 or TRBD2 (6 bases each). CDR1 and CDR2 (germline): SGHRS, YFSETQ. Trimming left V 6 bases short and J 0 bases short, with 15 bases between. The CDR3 has 15 amino acids. CDR3: CASKLGAGNQETQYF. DNA for the CDR3: TGCGCCAGCAAGTTGGGGGCGGGGAACCAAGAGACCCAGTACTTC.

This clone has more than one count but fewer than ten. Other DNA sequences in the same sample also yield this CDR3. The gene calls are TRBV18 and TRBJ2-5; D not resolved. The CDR3 contains 12 residues. The V and J ends lost 3 bases and 2 bases respectively, with 4 bases between them. The germline CDR1 and CDR2 sequences are KGHSH and LQKENI. In DNA form, the CDR3 reads TGTGCCAGCTCACCGCCACAAGAGACCCAGTACTTC. The encoded protein is CASSPPQETQYF.

A word on this clone: Other DNA sequences in this sample translate to the same CDR3. This chain links TRBV15 with TRBJ2-7, with D perhaps TRBD1 (5 bases). The CDR3 is made up of 14 amino acids. Germline CDR1 is LNHNV and CDR2 is YYDKDF (reference sequence). V was shortened by 1 base and J by 4 bases, with 11 bases between the two germline ends. CDR3 region: CATSRVGVGYEQYF. DNA for the CDR3: TGTGCCACCAGCAGAGTAGGGGTCGGGTACGAGCAGTACTTC.

This rearrangement joins TRBV5-1 to TRBJ1-2; D is undetermined. The CDR3 sequence is 15 residues long. V gave up 1 base and J gave up 1 base, with 11 bases separating them. Germline V gene data show CDR1 as SGHRS and CDR2 as YFSETQ. This CDR3 reads CASSLKTASNYGYTF. As DNA, the CDR3 is TGCGCCAGCAGCTTGAAAACAGCAAGTAACTATGGCTACACCTTC.

This clone was recorded once. The chain employs TRBV2 and TRBJ2-7; D unresolved. CDR1 is SNHLY, CDR2 FYNNEI, per germline. This CDR3 is 15 amino acids long. Trimming stripped 4 bases from V and 5 bases from J, with 18 bases between. DNA for the CDR3: TGTGCCAGCAGTGTTGGTAGGCCCTTTCCCAACGAGCAGTACTTC. Encoded protein: CASSVGRPFPNEQYF. The complete variable domain, with remaining parts taken from reference TRBV2 and TRBJ2-7, reads EPEVTQTPSHQVTQMGQEVILRCVPISNHLYFYWYRQILGQKVEFLVSFYNNEISEKSEIFDDQFSVERPDGSNFTLKIRSTKLEDSAMYFCASSVGRPFPNEQYFGPGTRLTVT.

The CDR3 reads CATSRETVEQFF. CDR3 nucleotide sequence: TGTGCCACCAGCAGAGAAACCGTTGAGCAGTTCTTC. The chain recombines TRBV15 with TRBJ2-1, with D unresolved. The V gene's germline CDR1 is LNHNV and CDR2 YYDKDF (reference sequence). The V and J ends lost 0 bases and 9 bases respectively, with 6 bases between them. The CDR3 length is 12 residues.

The V call is TRBV10-2, the J call TRBJ1-2; D perhaps matches TRBD1 (5 bases). Trimming stripped 9 bases from V and 3 bases from J, with 14 bases between. Germline assignment: CDR1 WSHSY and CDR2 SAAADI. This CDR3 is built from 13 residues. CDR3: CASRVGTDYGYTF. Here the CDR3 DNA reads TGCGCCAGTCGCGTAGGGACGGACTATGGCTACACCTTC.